This entry lists 22 T cell receptor beta chains sequenced from one sample in a study of shared clonotypes between healthy human individuals. Assay used: immunoSEQ multiplex PCR; TCRdb lists only in-frame clones, some missing. The sample has approximately 2,000,000 clones, approximately 92% seen once. As defined, naive CD8 cells were CD45RO-negative and positively selected for CCR7, with terminally differentiated effector memory CD45RA+ cells excluded. Sequencing was performed on naive CD8+ T cells from PBMCs. All receptors come from a young man in good health. Some clones in this sample may be carry-over from other donors' samples.

The chain recombines TRBV6-1 with TRBJ2-7, with 10 bases that match TRBD2. Trimming removed 1 base from V and 3 bases from J; junction bases left unmatched: 6. Germline V gives CDR1 MNHNS, CDR2 SASEGT. The CDR3 sequence is 16 residues long. CDR3 sequence (DNA): TGTGCCAGCAGTGAAGGTGTAGCGGGAGGCTTCTACGAGCAGTACTTC. It encodes CASSEGVAGGFYEQYF.

This sequence joins TRBV7-9 and TRBJ1-1; D call uncertain. Deletions cut 3 bases from V and 0 bases from J, with 11 bases between. The length of the CDR3 is 15 residues. CDR1 is SEHNR and CDR2 is FQNEAQ in the germline V gene (reference sequence). In DNA, the CDR3 is TGTGCCAGCAGCTTGGTCCCGGTCATGAACACTGAAGCTTTCTTT. Translation gives CASSLVPVMNTEAFF.

The gene calls are TRBV2 and TRBJ2-5; the match to TRBD2 covers 15 bases. Losses at the gene ends were 3 bases for V and 1 base for J; bases not matched to a gene: 9. The CDR3 has 19 amino acids. Germline V gives CDR1 SNHLY, CDR2 FYNNEI. CDR3 sequence (DNA): TGTGCCAGCAGTGATGCACCGGGACTAGCGGGAGGCGTCCAAGAGACCCAGTACTTC. Its translation is CASSDAPGLAGGVQETQYF.

V usage is TRBV2 and J usage is TRBJ2-1; 7 bases line up with TRBD1. The CDR3 is 14 residues long. The germline V gene has CDR1 SNHLY and CDR2 FYNNEI. V gave up 3 bases and J gave up 10 bases; unmatched junction bases: 9. The DNA for the CDR3 is TGTGCCAGCAGTGAGGGGACGGCACAGGGGGAGCAGTTCTTC. Translating gives CASSEGTAQGEQFF.

The genes are TRBV28 and TRBJ1-4; the D is unclear. Trimming removed 2 bases from V and 0 bases from J, with 13 bases in between. Germline CDR1 MDHEN, CDR2 SYDVKM. CDR3 length: 17 residues. For the CDR3, the DNA is TGTGCCAGCAGTTTACGACGGAAACTTGCAACTAATGAAAAACTGTTTTTT. The encoded protein is CASSLRRKLATNEKLFF.

CDR3 DNA sequence: TGTGCCAGCAGCTCCGGGGACACCGCGTGGGGGGGCTACACCTTC. This sequence encodes CASSSGDTAWGGYTF. V and J are TRBV27 and TRBJ1-2, with D possibly TRBD1 on 6 matching bases. CDR3 length: 15 residues. Germline assignment: CDR1 MNHEY and CDR2 SMNVEV (reference sequence). Trimming pared 6 bases from V and 8 bases from J, leaving 22 bases between.

The chain uses TRBV27 and TRBJ1-2; 7 bases align to TRBD1. V was clipped by 3 bases and J by 8 bases; unmatched bases: 6. The CDR3 has 13 amino acids. Germline lookup yields CDR1 MNHEY and CDR2 SMNVEV (reference sequence). The CDR3 here is CASSFGGGDGYTF. The CDR3, as DNA: TGTGCCAGCAGTTTTGGAGGGGGCGACGGCTACACCTTC.

This clone appeared a single time. The chain employs TRBV4-1 and TRBJ2-1, with 8 bases lining up with TRBD1. The CDR3 runs 13 residues. V shed 1 base and J 10 bases; nucleotides not matched to a gene: 3. CDR1 is MGHRA, CDR2 YSYEKL, per germline. The CDR3 loop reads CASSQGTGREQFF. CDR3 nucleotide sequence: TGCGCCAGCAGCCAAGGGACAGGGCGAGAGCAGTTCTTC.

This chain links TRBV11-2 with TRBJ1-2, with a tentative D call TRBD1 (5 bases). CDR3 size: 13 residues. Per the germline V gene, CDR1 is SGHAT and CDR2 is FQNNGV. Between the trimmed V and J ends, which lost 5 bases and 4 bases, there was a span of 11 bases. The CDR3 loop reads CASSPRRAYGYTF. The CDR3, as DNA: TGTGCCAGCAGCCCCCGCAGGGCCTATGGCTACACCTTC.

CDR3 DNA: TGTGCCAGCAGCTTAACACGGGGGGCAGATACGCAGTATTTT. It specifies CASSLTRGADTQYF. This chain links TRBV7-6 with TRBJ2-3, with 7 nucleotides matching TRBD2. This CDR3 spans 14 amino acids. Trimming at V came to 2 bases and at J to 4 bases, leaving 3 bases not matched to a gene. CDR1 is SGHVS and CDR2 is FNYEAQ in the germline V gene.

This sequence joins TRBV7-3 and TRBJ2-1; a weak D match, TRBD2 (6 bases). Germline assignment: CDR1 SGHTA and CDR2 FQGTGA. The CDR3 has 15 residues. Trimming left V 4 bases short and J 5 bases short, with 15 bases between. CDR3 loop: CASSSLTRLDNEQFF. CDR3 coding DNA: TGTGCCAGCAGCTCGCTGACTAGATTGGACAATGAGCAGTTCTTC.

J is TRBJ2-5 and V is TRBV5-6; the D is unclear. The J call may be wrong; the DNA end is better matched by TRBJ2-7. Germline V gene lookup returns CDR1 SGHDT and CDR2 YYEEEE. The CDR3 length is 15 residues. The CDR3 loop reads CASSLNGPIDYEQYF. The DNA for the CDR3 is TGTGCCAGCAGCTTGAATGGGCCCATTGACTACGAGCAGTACTTC.

The chain is built from TRBV5-4 and TRBJ2-3; D is unresolved. V was trimmed by 0 bases and J by 0 bases, leaving 8 bases between them. This CDR3 contains 15 residues. Germline CDR1 SGHNT, CDR2 YYREEE (reference sequence). The CDR3 region is CASSLGPVSTDTQYF. The CDR3 bases are TGTGCCAGCAGCTTGGGTCCTGTTAGCACAGATACGCAGTATTTT.

The rearrangement joins TRBV5-1 to TRBJ2-5; 11 nucleotides line up with TRBD1. After removal of 0 bases from V and 5 bases from J, the junction contained 6 bases not matched to a gene. Germline CDR1 is SGHRS and CDR2 is YFSETQ. CDR3 length: 16 residues. This CDR3 reads CASSLDPGTGGETQYF. The CDR3 DNA sequence: TGCGCCAGCAGCTTGGATCCCGGGACAGGGGGGGAGACCCAGTACTTC.

The count of this clone is one. V usage is TRBV4-3 and J usage is TRBJ2-2; 13 bases agree with TRBD2. Per germline, CDR1 LGHNA and CDR2 YSLEER. This CDR3 is 16 amino acids long. The V gene end was trimmed by 5 bases and the J gene end by 3 bases; junction bases not matched to a gene: 3. DNA for the CDR3: TGCGCCAGCAGCTACGGACTAGCGGGGGACACCGGGGAGCTGTTTTTT. The encoded protein is CASSYGLAGDTGELFF.

This chain joins TRBV18 and TRBJ2-7, with a weak D call TRBD1 (5 bases). Germline-derived CDR1 and CDR2 are KGHSH and LQKENI. With 3 bases removed from V and 5 bases from J, the gap between germline ends came to 17 bases. The CDR3 sequence is 15 residues long. CDR3 protein: CASSPDTRENHEQYF. The CDR3 DNA follows: TGTGCCAGCTCACCGGACACCCGAGAAAATCACGAGCAGTACTTC.

The chain recombines TRBV30 with TRBJ1-1, with 10 bases lining up with TRBD1. The CDR3 runs 22 residues. The V gene's germline CDR1 is GTSNPN and CDR2 SVGIG (reference sequence). Germline trimming cut 0 bases from V and 3 bases from J; bases unmatched to any gene: 25. CDR3 DNA sequence: TGTGCCTGGAGTGTGGAAATCTGGGACAGGGGTGACCCACCCCGAATAGACACTGAAGCTTTCTTT. This sequence encodes CAWSVEIWDRGDPPRIDTEAFF.

This chain joins TRBV10-2 and TRBJ2-3; unclear D gene. The germline V and J ends were trimmed by 6 bases and 2 bases, with 9 bases remaining between them. CDR1 is WSHSY, CDR2 SAAADI, per germline. The CDR3 sequence is 13 residues long. CDR3 sequence: CASSQGPTDTQYF. In DNA, the CDR3 is TGCGCCAGCAGCCAAGGGCCCACAGATACGCAGTATTTT.

The chain links TRBV6-5 to TRBJ1-1, with D possibly being TRBD1 (6 bases). V was pared by 1 base and J by 7 bases, with 10 bases between. The germline gives CDR1 MNHEY, CDR2 SVGAGI. The CDR3 consists of 13 residues. CDR3 sequence (DNA): TGTGCCAGCAGTTACTGGGACACCGGTGAAGCTTTCTTT. It encodes CASSYWDTGEAFF.

The chain carries TRBV7-9 and TRBJ1-1, with D perhaps matching TRBD1 (6 bases). CDR1 is SEHNR and CDR2 is FQNEAQ in the germline V gene (reference sequence). This CDR3 region has 13 residues. The V end lost 5 bases, the J end lost 6 bases, and 13 bases lay between the germline ends. CDR3 nucleotide sequence: TGTGCCAGCAGCCCCACAGGGCCGCCTGAAGCTTTCTTT. The encoded protein is CASSPTGPPEAFF.

The CDR3: CASSQGLAGLSYNEQFF. The CDR3 nucleotides read TGCGCCAGCAGCCAAGGACTAGCGGGACTCTCCTACAATGAGCAGTTCTTC. The J gene is TRBJ2-1, the V gene TRBV4-1, with TRBD2 matching 11 bases. The V gene's germline CDR1 is MGHRA and CDR2 YSYEKL. The CDR3 consists of 17 residues. V was clipped by 1 base and J by 0 bases; unmatched bases: 2.

The J gene is TRBJ2-7, the V gene TRBV4-2; tentative D call: TRBD1 (6 bases). The CDR3 contains 14 residues. CDR1 is LGHNA and CDR2 is YNFKEQ in the germline V gene. V was clipped by 0 bases and J by 4 bases, with 10 bases between them. The CDR3 nucleotides read TGTGCCAGCAGCCAAGATAAAGGGGGTTACGAGCAGTACTTC. Translating it yields CASSQDKGGYEQYF.